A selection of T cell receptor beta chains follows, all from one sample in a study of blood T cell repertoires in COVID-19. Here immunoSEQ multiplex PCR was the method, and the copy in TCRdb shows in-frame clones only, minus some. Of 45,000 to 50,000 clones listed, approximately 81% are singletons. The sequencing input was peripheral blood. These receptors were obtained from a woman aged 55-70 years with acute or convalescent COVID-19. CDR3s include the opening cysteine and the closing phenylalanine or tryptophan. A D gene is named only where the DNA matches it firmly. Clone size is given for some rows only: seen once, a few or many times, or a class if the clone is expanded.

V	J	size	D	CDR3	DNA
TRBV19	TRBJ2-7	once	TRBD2	CASSIRQPGGGEQYF	TGTGCCAGTAGTATTCGGCAGCCCGGGGGGGGAGAGCAGTACTTC
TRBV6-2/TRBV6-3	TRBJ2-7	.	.	CASSLERKYEQYF	TGTGCCAGCAGTTTAGAGCGTAAGTACGAGCAGTACTTC
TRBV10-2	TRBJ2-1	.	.	CASSEVARNEQFF	TGCGCCAGCAGTGAGGTGGCACGCAATGAGCAGTTCTTC
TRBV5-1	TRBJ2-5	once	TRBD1	CASSLGDRGQETQYF	TGCGCCAGCAGCTTGGGGGACAGGGGGCAAGAGACCCAGTACTTC
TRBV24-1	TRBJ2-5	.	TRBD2	CATSDSGRAEETQYF	TGTGCCACCAGTGATTCCGGGAGGGCGGAGGAGACCCAGTACTTC
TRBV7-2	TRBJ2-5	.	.	CASSLATGYQETQYF	TGTGCCAGCAGCTTAGCGACGGGGTACCAAGAGACCCAGTACTTC
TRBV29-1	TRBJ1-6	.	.	CSVGEGGSPLHF	TGCAGCGTTGGCGAGGGAGGTTCACCCCTCCACTTT
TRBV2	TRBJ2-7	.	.	CASSEESAGPYEQYF	TGTGCCAGCAGTGAAGAGTCGGCAGGGCCCTACGAGCAGTACTTC
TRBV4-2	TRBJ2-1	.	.	CASSQDQLGEQFF	TGTGCCAGCAGCCAAGATCAACTAGGAGAGCAGTTCTTC
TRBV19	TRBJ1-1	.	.	CASRPQGGTEAFF	TGTGCCAGTAGACCCCAGGGAGGGACTGAAGCTTTCTTT
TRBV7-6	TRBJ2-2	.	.	CASSVTGTPTGELFF	TGTGCCAGCAGCGTCACAGGGACCCCCACCGGGGAGCTGTTTTTT
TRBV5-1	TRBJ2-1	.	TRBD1	CASSYDRENPQGDEQFF	TGCGCCAGCAGCTATGACAGGGAAAACCCCCAGGGGGATGAGCAGTTCTTC
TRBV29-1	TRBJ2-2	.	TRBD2	CSVGLAVGELFF	TGCAGCGTTGGACTAGCGGTCGGGGAGCTGTTTTTT
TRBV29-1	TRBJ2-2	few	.	CSVEEPGELFF	TGCAGCGTTGAGGAGCCCGGGGAGCTGTTTTTT
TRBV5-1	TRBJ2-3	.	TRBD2	CASSSLRTSGGTDTQYF	TGCGCCAGCAGCTCTCTGCGGACTAGCGGGGGCACAGATACGCAGTATTTT
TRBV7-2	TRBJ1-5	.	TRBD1	CASSLGTGQPQHF	TGTGCCAGCAGCTTAGGGACAGGTCAGCCCCAGCATTTT
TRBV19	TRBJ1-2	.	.	CASSPQGNYGYTF	TGTGCCAGCTCGCCCCAGGGAAACTATGGCTACACCTTC
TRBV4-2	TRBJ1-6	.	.	CASSQLGNSPLHF	TGTGCCAGCAGCCAGTTGGGCAATTCACCCCTCCACTTT
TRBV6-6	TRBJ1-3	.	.	CASSYDSISGNTIYF	TGTGCCAGCAGTTACGACAGTATCTCTGGAAACACCATATATTTT
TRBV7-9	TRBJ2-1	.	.	CASTWLGDNEQFF	TGTGCCAGCACCTGGCTAGGGGATAATGAGCAGTTCTTC
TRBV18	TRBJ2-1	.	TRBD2	CASSPGALAGPSSYNEQFF	TGTGCCAGCTCACCAGGGGCATTAGCGGGGCCGAGCTCCTACAATGAGCAGTTCTTC
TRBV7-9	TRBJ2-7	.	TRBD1	CASSFHRGPPYEQYF	TGTGCCAGCAGCTTTCACAGGGGGCCACCCTACGAGCAGTACTTC
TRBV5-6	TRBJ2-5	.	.	CASSLYETQYF	TGTGCCAGCAGCTTGTATGAGACCCAGTACTTC
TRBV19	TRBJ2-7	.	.	CASSTQGSSEQYF	TGTGCCAGTAGTACCCAGGGGAGCAGCGAGCAGTACTTC